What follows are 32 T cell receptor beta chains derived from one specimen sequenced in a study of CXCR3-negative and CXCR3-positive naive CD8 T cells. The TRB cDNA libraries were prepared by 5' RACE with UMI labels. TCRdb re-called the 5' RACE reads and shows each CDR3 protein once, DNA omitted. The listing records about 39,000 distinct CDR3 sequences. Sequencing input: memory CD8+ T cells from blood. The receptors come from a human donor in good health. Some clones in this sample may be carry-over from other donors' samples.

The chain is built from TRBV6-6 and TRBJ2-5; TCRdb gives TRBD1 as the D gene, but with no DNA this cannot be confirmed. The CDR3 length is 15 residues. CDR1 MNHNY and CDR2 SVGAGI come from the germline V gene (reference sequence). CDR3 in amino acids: CASSYDGGLGETQYF.

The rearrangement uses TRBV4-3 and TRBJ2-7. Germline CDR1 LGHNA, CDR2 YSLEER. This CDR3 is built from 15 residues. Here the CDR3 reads CASSQDNSLGYEQYF.

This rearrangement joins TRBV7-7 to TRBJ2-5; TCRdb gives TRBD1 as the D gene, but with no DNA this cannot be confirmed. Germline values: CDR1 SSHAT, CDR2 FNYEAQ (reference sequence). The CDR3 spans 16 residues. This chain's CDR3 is CASSRGEAAPQETQYF.

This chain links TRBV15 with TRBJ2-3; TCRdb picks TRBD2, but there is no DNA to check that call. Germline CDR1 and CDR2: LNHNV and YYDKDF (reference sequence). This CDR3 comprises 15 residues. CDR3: CATSMGHRSPDTQYF.

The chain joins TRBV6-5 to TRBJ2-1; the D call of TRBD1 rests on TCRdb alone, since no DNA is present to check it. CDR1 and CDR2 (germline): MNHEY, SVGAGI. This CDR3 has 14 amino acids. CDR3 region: CASSYRDSYNEQFF.

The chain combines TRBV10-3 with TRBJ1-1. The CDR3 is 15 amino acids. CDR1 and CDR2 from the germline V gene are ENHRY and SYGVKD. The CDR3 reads CAISDWQGRHTEAFF.

Here the CDR3 reads CASSLVASGSYYNEQFF. The V gene is TRBV11-2, the J gene TRBJ2-1; as DNA is missing, the TRBD2 call by TCRdb cannot be tested. This CDR3 spans 17 amino acids. CDR1 SGHAT and CDR2 FQNNGV come from the germline V gene.

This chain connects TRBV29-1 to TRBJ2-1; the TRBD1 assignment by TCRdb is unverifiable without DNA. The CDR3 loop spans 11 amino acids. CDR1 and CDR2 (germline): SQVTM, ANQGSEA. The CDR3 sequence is CSVDKGNEQFF.

CDR3 loop: CSAVGGTLYNEQFF. The gene calls are TRBV29-1 and TRBJ2-1. This CDR3 has 14 amino acids. CDR1 and CDR2 from the germline V gene are SQVTM and ANQGSEA.

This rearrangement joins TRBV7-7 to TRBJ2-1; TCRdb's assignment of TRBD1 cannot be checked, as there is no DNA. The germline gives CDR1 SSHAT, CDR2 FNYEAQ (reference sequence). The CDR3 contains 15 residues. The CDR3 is CASSLVGGEGNEQFF.

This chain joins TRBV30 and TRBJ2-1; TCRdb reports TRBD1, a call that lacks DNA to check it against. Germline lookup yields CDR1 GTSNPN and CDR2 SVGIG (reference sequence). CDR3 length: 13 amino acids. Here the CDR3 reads CAWSGGGANEQFF.

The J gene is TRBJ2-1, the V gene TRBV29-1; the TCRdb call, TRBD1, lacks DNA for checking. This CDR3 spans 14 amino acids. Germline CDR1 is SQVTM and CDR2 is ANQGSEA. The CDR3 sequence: CSVTGQGGGNEQFF.

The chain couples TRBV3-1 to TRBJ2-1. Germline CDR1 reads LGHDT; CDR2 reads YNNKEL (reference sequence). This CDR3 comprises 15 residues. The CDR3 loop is CASSPEVSSYNEQFF.

CDR3 sequence reads: CASSRSGGTTQYF. The chain is built from TRBV5-4 and TRBJ2-3; TCRdb proposes TRBD2, but this gene call is untestable without DNA. The germline gives CDR1 SGHNT, CDR2 YYREEE (reference sequence). This CDR3 has 13 residues.

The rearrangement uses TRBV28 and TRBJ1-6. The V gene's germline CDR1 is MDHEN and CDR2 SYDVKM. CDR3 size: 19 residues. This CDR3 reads CASSLVWNGRSSYNSPLHF.

The CDR3 spells CASSLSGGELETQYF. The chain is built from TRBV5-1 and TRBJ2-5; TCRdb picks TRBD2, but there is no DNA to check that call. Germline V gives CDR1 SGHRS, CDR2 YFSETQ. The CDR3 runs to 15 residues.

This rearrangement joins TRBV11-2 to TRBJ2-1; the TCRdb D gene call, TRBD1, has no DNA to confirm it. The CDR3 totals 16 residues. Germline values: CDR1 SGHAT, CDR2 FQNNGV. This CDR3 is CASSLVTGLSYNEQFF.

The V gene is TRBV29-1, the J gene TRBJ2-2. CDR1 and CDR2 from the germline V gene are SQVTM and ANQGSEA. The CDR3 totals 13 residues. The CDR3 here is CSSTDPNTGELFF.

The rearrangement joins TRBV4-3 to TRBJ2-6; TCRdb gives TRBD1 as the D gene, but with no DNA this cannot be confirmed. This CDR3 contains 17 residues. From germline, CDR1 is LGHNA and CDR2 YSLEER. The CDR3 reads CASSQETGGSGANVLTF.

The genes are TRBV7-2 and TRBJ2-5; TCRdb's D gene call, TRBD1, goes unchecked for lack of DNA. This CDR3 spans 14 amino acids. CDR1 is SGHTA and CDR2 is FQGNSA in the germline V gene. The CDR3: CASSLDGGAETQYF.

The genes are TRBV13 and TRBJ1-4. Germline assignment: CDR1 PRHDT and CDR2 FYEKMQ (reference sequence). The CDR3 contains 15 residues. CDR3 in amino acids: CASSLRGGLNEKLFF.

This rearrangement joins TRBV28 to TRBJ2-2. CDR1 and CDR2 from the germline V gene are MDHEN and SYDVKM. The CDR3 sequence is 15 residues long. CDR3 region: CASSFVRANTGELFF.

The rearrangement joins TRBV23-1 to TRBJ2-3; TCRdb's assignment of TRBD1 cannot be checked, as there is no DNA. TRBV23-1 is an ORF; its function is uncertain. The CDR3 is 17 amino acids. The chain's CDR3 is CASSPEDGQGSTDTQYF.

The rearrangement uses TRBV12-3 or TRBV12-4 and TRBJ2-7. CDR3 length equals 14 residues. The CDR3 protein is CASSSSGRTYEQYF.

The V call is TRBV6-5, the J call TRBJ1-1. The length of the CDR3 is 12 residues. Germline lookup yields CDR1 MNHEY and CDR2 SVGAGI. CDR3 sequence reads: CASSYGEHEAFF.

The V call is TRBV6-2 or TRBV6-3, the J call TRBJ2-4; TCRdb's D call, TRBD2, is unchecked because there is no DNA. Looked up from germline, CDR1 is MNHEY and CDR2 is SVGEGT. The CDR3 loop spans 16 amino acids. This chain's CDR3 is CASSPTSGRAENIQYF.

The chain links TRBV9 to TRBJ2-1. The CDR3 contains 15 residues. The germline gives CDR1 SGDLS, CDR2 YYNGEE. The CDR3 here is CASSVVGVSYNEQFF.

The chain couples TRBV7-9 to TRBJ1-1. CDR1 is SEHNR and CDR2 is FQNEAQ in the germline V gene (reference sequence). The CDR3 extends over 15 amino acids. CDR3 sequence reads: CASSLPSGPNTEAFF.

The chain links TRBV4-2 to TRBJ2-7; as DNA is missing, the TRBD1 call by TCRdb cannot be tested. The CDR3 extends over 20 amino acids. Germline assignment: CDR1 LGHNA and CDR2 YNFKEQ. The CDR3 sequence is CASSQVLAGAPDSGSYEQYF.

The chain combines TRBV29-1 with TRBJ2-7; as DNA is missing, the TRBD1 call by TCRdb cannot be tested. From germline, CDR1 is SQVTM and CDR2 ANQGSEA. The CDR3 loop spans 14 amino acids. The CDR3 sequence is CSVEVGTGTYEQYF.

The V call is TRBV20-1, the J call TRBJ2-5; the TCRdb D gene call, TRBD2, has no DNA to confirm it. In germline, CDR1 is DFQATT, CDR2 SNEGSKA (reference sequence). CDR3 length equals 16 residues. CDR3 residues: CSAEKRTSGVGETQYF.

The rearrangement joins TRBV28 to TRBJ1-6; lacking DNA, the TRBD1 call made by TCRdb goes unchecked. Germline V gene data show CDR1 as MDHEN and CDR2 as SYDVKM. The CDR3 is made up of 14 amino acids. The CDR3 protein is CASSPDIRNSPLHF.